Listed below are T cell receptor beta chains from one sample, sequenced in a study of CD8+ T cells in alopecia areata. Profiling relied on immunoSEQ multiplex PCR, and the TCRdb table lists in-frame clones only, not all of them. The sample shows around 100,000 clones, about nine tenths of them seen only once. The sample in question was CD8+ T cells sorted from blood, obtained at week 34, from a patient treated with tofacitinib. These receptors all come from a human donor with alopecia areata. Both conserved end residues are part of each CDR3. The D gene is left open where the match is weak. The size of a clone is reported for some rows only, either as once, few or many, or as a class for expanded clones.

size | J | D | V | DNA | CDR3
- | TRBJ1-2 | - | TRBV6-1 | TGTGCCAGCAGTGGGACAGAAAACTATGGCTACACCTTC | CASSGTENYGYTF
- | TRBJ2-3 | - | TRBV27 | TGTGCCAGCAGTTTAATAACAGATACGCAGTATTTT | CASSLITDTQYF
- | TRBJ2-3 | TRBD1 | TRBV4-1 | TGCGCCAGCAGCCCGAGACAGGGCGGCACAGATACGCAGTATTTT | CASSPRQGGTDTQYF
few | TRBJ2-3 | TRBD2 | TRBV5-1 | TGCGCCAGCAGCGACGGGACTAGCAAAAAGAGAGATACGCAGTATTTT | CASSDGTSKKRDTQYF
medium-sized | TRBJ2-7 | TRBD1 | TRBV30 | TGTGCCTGGAGTGACCGGGACAGGCCCTCCTACGAGCAGTACTTC | CAWSDRDRPSYEQYF
- | TRBJ1-5 | TRBD1 | TRBV4-2 | TGTGCCAGCAGCTCACTCGCAGGGGGTGATCAGCCCCAGCATTTT | CASSSLAGGDQPQHF
- | TRBJ1-1 | - | TRBV5-1 | TGCGCCAGCAGCCCCCCGGGGAACACTGAAGCTTTCTTT | CASSPPGNTEAFF
- | TRBJ2-1 | - | TRBV30 | TGTGCCTGGAACCCCCCGGCCTACTACAATGAGCAGTTCTTC | CAWNPPAYYNEQFF
once | TRBJ2-1 | - | TRBV29-1 | TGCAGCGTTGAGGGGGAGGATGAGCAGTTCTTC | CSVEGEDEQFF
- | TRBJ2-1 | - | TRBV6-1 | TGTGCCAGCAGTGAATGGGGAGGGGGCTCCTACAATGAGCAGTTCTTC | CASSEWGGGSYNEQFF
- | TRBJ2-3 | - | TRBV6-4 | TGTGCCAGCAGTGAAGAGGGGGGGAGGACAGATACGCAGTATTTT | CASSEEGGRTDTQYF
- | TRBJ2-6 | - | TRBV11-2 | TGTGCCAGCAGCGCCCGGGACGTTACCTCTGGGGCCAACGTCCTGACTTTC | CASSARDVTSGANVLTF
- | TRBJ2-2 | TRBD2 | TRBV7-2 | TGTGCCAGCAGCAGGATAGCGGGGGAAGCCGGGGAGCTGTTTTTT | CASSRIAGEAGELFF
- | TRBJ2-7 | TRBD1 | TRBV29-1 | TGCAGCGTCGGGGGACAGGTAAACGAGCAGTACTTC | CSVGGQVNEQYF
- | TRBJ1-2 | TRBD1 | TRBV9 | TGTGCCAGCAGCTTCAGCGCATCGACAGGGGGCTATGGCTACACCTTC | CASSFSASTGGYGYTF
- | TRBJ2-2 | - | TRBV7-6 | TGTGCCAGCAGCTTAGCGGGCGGGAACACCGGGGAGCTGTTTTTT | CASSLAGGNTGELFF
- | TRBJ2-4 | - | TRBV2 | TGTGCCAGCTCTTCGGGGATAAACATTCAGTACTTC | CASSSGINIQYF
- | TRBJ2-3 | TRBD1 | TRBV11-2 | TGTGCCAGCAGATTTAGGGACAGGACAGTCCCAGATACGCAGTATTTT | CASRFRDRTVPDTQYF
- | TRBJ2-1 | - | TRBV7-3 | TGTGCCAGCAGCTTAAGGGCAAACAATGAGCAGTTCTTC | CASSLRANNEQFF
- | TRBJ2-5 | - | TRBV5-6 | TGTGCCAGCAGCTTGGGACACGAACTACGTGAGCAGTACTTC | CASSLGHELREQYF
- | TRBJ1-1 | - | TRBV27 | TGTGCCAGCAGACCAGTGGGGGGTAGCACTGAAGCTTTCTTT | CASRPVGGSTEAFF
- | TRBJ2-5 | - | TRBV29-1 | TGCAGCGTTGAAGGCGGAGTCCATCAGGAGCAGTACTTC | CSVEGGVHQEQYF
- | TRBJ2-2 | TRBD1 | TRBV29-1 | TGCAGCGCTGGGATTTACAGGGGGCTATCCACCGGGGAGCTGTTTTTT | CSAGIYRGLSTGELFF
few | TRBJ2-5 | TRBD1 | TRBV13 | TGTGCCAGCAGCCAGGACAGGGGGGTCGAAGAGACCCAGTACTTC | CASSQDRGVEETQYF
- | TRBJ2-7 | - | TRBV4-1 | TGCGCCAGCAGCCAAGTCGAGACAGCACATCTCTACGAGCAGTACTTC | CASSQVETAHLYEQYF
- | TRBJ2-3 | - | TRBV7-8 | TGTGCCAGCAGCTCTCGGGATACGCAGTATTTT | CASSSRDTQYF
- | TRBJ2-7 | - | TRBV5-4 | TGTGCCAGCAGCTTTGAGGGACACTCCGAGCAGTACTTC | CASSFEGHSEQYF
- | TRBJ1-5 | - | TRBV7-9 | TGTGCCAGCAGCTTAGGTGGGTTTGGGCAGCCCCAGCATTTT | CASSLGGFGQPQHF
once | TRBJ2-1 | TRBD2 | TRBV6-4 | TGTGCCAGCAGTACGACTAGCGCTAGCTCCTACAATGAGCAGTTCTTC | CASSTTSASSYNEQFF
- | TRBJ2-7 | TRBD1 | TRBV29-1 | TGCAGCGTTGAAGATGACAGGGCCACCTACGAGCAGTACTTC | CSVEDDRATYEQYF
- | TRBJ2-1 | TRBD2 | TRBV10-2 | TGCGCCAGCAGTGAGTCAGCGGGGGCATACAATGAGCAGTTCTTC | CASSESAGAYNEQFF
- | TRBJ2-7 | - | TRBV2 | TGTGCCAGCAGCGGGGACATGGCTTACGAGCAGTACTTC | CASSGDMAYEQYF
- | TRBJ2-7 | - | TRBV6-5 | TGTGCCAGCAGTTTAACGCGGGCCTACGAGCAGTACTTC | CASSLTRAYEQYF
- | TRBJ2-3 | TRBD2 | TRBV19 | TGTGCCAGTAGTCTTAGCGGGGGGGCATCAGATACGCAGTATTTT | CASSLSGGASDTQYF
- | TRBJ2-7 | - | TRBV2 | TGTGCCAGCCACTCCACCAGCTCCTACGAGCAGTACTTC | CASHSTSSYEQYF
- | TRBJ2-7 | - | TRBV13 | TGTGCCAGCAGCTTGAAGTCAGGGGGGGGCTACGAGCAGTACTTC | CASSLKSGGGYEQYF
- | TRBJ2-1 | - | TRBV5-1 | TGCGCCAGCAGCCCGCTGGGCAATGGGCAGTTCTTC | CASSPLGNGQFF
- | TRBJ1-1 | - | TRBV19 | TGTGCCAGTAGTATGTGGGTGGGCACTGAAGCTTTCTTT | CASSMWVGTEAFF
- | TRBJ2-7 | TRBD2 | TRBV10-3 | TGTGCCATCAGTGACCTAGCGGGAGGCTCCTACGAGCAGTACTTC | CAISDLAGGSYEQYF
- | TRBJ2-3 | TRBD2 | TRBV13 | TGTGCCAGCAGCTTAAGTGCGGGAGGGCCCACAGATACGCAGTATTTT | CASSLSAGGPTDTQYF
once | TRBJ2-7 | - | TRBV4-2 | TGTGCCAGCAGCCACGGTGGGTCCTACGAGCAGTACTTC | CASSHGGSYEQYF
once | TRBJ2-7 | - | TRBV2 | TGTGCCAGCTCCCGAAACGAGCAGTACTTC | CASSRNEQYF
- | TRBJ2-7 | - | TRBV7-9 | TGTGCCAGCAGCTTCGAACGGGAAGAGCAGTACTTC | CASSFEREEQYF
- | TRBJ1-2 | - | TRBV29-1 | TGCAGCGTTGAAGATCTGGGGCCCTATGGCTACACCTTC | CSVEDLGPYGYTF
- | TRBJ2-7 | TRBD2 | TRBV4-1 | TGCGCCAGCAGCCAAGGCCCGACTAGCGGAGTTTACGAGCAGTACTTC | CASSQGPTSGVYEQYF
- | TRBJ2-3 | - | TRBV7-3 | TGTGCCAGCAGCTTAACAGACAGGCTATCAGATACGCAGTATTTT | CASSLTDRLSDTQYF
- | TRBJ2-2 | TRBD2 | TRBV27 | TGTGCCAGCAGCGCCGGGACTAGCGGATACACCGGGGAGCTGTTTTTT | CASSAGTSGYTGELFF